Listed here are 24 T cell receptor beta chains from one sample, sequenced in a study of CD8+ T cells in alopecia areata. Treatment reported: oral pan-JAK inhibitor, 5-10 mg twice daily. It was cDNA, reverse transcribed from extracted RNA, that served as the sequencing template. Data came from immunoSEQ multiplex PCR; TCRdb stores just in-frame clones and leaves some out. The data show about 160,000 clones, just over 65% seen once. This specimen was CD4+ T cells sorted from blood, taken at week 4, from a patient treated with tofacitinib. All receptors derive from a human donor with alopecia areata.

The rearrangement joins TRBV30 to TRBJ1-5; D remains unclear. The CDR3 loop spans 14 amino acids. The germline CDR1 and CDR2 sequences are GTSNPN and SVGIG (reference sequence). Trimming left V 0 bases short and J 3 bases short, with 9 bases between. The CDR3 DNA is TGTGCCTGGAGTGTTGGGCAAGCCAATCAGCCCCAGCATTTT. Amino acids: CAWSVGQANQPQHF.

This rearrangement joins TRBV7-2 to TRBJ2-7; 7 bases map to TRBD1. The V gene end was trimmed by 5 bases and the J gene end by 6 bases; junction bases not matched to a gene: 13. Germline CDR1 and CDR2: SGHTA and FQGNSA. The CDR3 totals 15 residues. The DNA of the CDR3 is TGTGCCAGCAGCCCTGACCGGGACAGCGTTGGCGAGCAGTACTTC. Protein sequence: CASSPDRDSVGEQYF.

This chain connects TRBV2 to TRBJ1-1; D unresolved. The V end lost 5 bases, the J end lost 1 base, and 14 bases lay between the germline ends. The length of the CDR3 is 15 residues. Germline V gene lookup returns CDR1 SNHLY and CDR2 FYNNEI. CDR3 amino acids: CASSLWRTGNTEAFF. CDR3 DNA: TGTGCCAGCAGTCTTTGGCGAACGGGGAACACTGAAGCTTTCTTT.

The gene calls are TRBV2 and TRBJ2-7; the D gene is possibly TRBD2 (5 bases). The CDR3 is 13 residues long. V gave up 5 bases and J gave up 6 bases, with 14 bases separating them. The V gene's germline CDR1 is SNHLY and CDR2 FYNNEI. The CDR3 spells CASSLRRSGEQYF. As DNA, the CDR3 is TGTGCCAGCAGTCTCCGGCGCAGCGGCGAGCAGTACTTC. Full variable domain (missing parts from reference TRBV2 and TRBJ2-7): EPEVTQTPSHQVTQMGQEVILRCVPISNHLYFYWYRQILGQKVEFLVSFYNNEISEKSEIFDDQFSVERPDGSNFTLKIRSTKLEDSAMYFCASSLRRSGEQYFGPGTRLTVT.

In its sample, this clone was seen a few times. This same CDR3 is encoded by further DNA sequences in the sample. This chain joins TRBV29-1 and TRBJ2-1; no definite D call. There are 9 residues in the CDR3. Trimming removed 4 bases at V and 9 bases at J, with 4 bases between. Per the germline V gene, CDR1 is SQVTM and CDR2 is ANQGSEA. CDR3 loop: CSVGGEQFF. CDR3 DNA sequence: TGCAGCGTTGGAGGTGAGCAGTTCTTC.

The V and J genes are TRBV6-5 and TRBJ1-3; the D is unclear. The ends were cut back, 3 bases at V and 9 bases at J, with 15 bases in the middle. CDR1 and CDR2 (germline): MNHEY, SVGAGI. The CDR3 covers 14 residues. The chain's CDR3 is CASSYRTRIGTIYF. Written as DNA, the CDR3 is TGTGCCAGCAGTTATCGAACAAGAATCGGCACCATATATTTT.

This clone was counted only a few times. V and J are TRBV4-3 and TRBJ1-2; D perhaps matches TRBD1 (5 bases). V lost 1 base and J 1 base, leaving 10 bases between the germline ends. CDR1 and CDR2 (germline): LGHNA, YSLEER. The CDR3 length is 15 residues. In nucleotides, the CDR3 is TGCGCCAGCAGCCAAGTCCGGGACGATAACTATGGCTACACCTTC. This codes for CASSQVRDDNYGYTF.

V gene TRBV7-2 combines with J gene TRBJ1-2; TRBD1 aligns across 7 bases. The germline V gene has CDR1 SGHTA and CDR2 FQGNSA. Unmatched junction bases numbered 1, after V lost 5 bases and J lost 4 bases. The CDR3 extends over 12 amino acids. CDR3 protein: CASSRDSYGYTF. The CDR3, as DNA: TGTGCCAGCAGCCGGGACAGCTATGGCTACACCTTC.

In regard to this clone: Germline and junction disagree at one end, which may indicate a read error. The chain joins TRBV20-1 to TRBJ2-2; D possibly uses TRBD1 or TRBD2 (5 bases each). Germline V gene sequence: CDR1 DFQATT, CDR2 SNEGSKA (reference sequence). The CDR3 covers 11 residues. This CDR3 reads CSARGAGELFF. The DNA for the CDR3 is TGCAGTGCCAGAGGGGCCGGGGAGCTGTTTTTT.

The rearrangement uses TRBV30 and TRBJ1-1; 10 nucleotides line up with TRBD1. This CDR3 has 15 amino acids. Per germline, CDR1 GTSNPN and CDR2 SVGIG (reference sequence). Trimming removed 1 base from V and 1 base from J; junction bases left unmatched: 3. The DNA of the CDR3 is TGTGCCTGGAGTGGCCGGGACAGGGGGAACACTGAAGCTTTCTTT. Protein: CAWSGRDRGNTEAFF.

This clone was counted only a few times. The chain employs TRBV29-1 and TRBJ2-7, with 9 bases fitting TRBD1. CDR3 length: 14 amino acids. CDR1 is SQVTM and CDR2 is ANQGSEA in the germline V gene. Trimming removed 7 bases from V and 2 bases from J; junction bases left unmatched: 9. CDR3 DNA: TGCAGCGGGCTAACTAGGACAGGGGCCTACGAGCAGTACTTC. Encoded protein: CSGLTRTGAYEQYF.

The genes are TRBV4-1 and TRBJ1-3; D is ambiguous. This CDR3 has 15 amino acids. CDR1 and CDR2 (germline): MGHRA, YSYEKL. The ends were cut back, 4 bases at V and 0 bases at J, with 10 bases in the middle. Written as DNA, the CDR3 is TGCGCCAGCAGCCGCCAAAGGGACTCTGGAAACACCATATATTTT. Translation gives CASSRQRDSGNTIYF.

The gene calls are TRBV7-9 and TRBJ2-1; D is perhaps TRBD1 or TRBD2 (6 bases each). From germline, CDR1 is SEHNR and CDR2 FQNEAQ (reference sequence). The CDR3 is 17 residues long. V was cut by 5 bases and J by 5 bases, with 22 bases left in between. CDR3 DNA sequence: TGTGCCAGCAGCGATTATCGGGGGCAGTGGGATCACAATGAGCAGTTCTTC. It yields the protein CASSDYRGQWDHNEQFF.

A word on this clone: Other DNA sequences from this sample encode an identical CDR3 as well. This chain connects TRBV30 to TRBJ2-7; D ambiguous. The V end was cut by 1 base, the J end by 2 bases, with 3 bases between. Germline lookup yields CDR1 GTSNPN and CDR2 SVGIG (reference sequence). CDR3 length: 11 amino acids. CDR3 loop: CAWSGAYEQYF. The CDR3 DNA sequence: TGTGCCTGGAGTGGAGCCTACGAGCAGTACTTC.

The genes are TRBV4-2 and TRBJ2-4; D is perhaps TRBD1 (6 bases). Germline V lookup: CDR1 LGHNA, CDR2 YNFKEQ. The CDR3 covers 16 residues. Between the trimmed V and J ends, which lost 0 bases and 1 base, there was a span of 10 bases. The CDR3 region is CASSQERQGAKNIQYF. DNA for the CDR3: TGTGCCAGCAGCCAAGAGCGGCAGGGGGCCAAAAACATTCAGTACTTC.

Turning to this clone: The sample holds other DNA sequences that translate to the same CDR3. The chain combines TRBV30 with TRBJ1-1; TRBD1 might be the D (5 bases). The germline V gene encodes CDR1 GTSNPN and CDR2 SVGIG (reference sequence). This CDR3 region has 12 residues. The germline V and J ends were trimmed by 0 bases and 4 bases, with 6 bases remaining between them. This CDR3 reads CAWSVGGTEAFF. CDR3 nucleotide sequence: TGTGCCTGGAGTGTGGGGGGCACTGAAGCTTTCTTT.

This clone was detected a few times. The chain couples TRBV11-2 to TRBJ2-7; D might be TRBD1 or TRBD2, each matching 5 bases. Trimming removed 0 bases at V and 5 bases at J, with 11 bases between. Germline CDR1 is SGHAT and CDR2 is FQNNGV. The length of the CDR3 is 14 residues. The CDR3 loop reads CASSLDVGTHEQYF. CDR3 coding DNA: TGTGCCAGCAGCTTAGATGTAGGGACCCACGAGCAGTACTTC. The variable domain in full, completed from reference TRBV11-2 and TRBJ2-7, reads EAGVAQSPRYKIIEKRQSVAFWCNPISGHATLYWYQQILGQGPKLLIQFQNNGVVDDSQLPKDRFSAERLKGVDSTLKIQPAKLEDSAVYLCASSLDVGTHEQYFGPGTRLTVT.

CDR3: CASSPGFRGLGGELFF. As DNA, the CDR3 is TGTGCCAGCAGCCCAGGATTCAGGGGGCTCGGCGGGGAGCTGTTTTTT. V gene TRBV11-2 combines with J gene TRBJ2-2; TRBD1 aligns across 8 bases. Trimming at V came to 5 bases and at J to 7 bases, leaving 12 bases not matched to a gene. The CDR3 length is 16 residues. Germline loops: CDR1 SGHAT, CDR2 FQNNGV.

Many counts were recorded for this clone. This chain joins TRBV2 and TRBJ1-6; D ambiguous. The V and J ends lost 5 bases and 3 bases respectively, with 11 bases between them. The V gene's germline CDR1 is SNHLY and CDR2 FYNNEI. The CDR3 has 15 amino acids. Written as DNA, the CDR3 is TGTGCCAGCAGTACGGACGCCATCTATAATTCACCCCTCCACTTT. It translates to CASSTDAIYNSPLHF.

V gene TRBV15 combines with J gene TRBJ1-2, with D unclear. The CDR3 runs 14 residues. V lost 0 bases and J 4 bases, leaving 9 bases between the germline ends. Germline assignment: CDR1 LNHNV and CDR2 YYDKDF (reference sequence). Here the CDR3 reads CATSRDRRGYGYTF. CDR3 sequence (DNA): TGTGCCACCAGCAGAGATCGACGCGGCTATGGCTACACCTTC.

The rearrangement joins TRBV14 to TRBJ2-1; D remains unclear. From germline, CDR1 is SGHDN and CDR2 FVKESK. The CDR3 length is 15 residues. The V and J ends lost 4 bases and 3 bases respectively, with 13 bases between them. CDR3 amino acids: CASSPLGLDYNEQFF. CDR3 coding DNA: TGTGCCAGCAGCCCCCTAGGGCTAGACTACAATGAGCAGTTCTTC. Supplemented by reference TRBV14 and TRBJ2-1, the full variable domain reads EAGVTQFPSHSVIEKGQTVTLRCDPISGHDNLYWYRRVMGKEIKFLLHFVKESKQDESGMPNNRFLAERTGGTYSTLKVQPAELEDSGVYFCASSPLGLDYNEQFFGPGTRLTVL.

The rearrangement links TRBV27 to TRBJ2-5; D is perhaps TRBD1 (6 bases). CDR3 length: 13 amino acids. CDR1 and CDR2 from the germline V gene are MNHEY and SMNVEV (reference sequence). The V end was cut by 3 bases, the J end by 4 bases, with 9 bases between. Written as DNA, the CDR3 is TGTGCCAGCAGTTTTTTAGGGGGAGAGACCCAGTACTTC. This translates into CASSFLGGETQYF.

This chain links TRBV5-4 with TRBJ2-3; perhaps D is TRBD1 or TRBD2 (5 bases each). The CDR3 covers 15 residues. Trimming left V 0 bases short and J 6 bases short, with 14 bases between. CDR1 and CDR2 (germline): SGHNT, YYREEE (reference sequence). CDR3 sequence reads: CASSLGSEGRDTQYF. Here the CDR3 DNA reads TGTGCCAGCAGCTTGGGTAGCGAGGGGCGGGATACGCAGTATTTT. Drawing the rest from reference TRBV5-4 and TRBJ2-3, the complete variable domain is ETGVTQSPTHLIKTRGQQVTLRCSSQSGHNTVSWYQQALGQGPQFIFQYYREEENGRGNFPPRFSGLQFPNYSSELNVNALELDDSALYLCASSLGSEGRDTQYFGPGTRLTVL.

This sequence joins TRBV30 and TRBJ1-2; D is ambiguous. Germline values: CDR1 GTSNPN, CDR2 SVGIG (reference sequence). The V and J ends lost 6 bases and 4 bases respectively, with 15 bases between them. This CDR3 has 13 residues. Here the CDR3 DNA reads TGTGCCTGCTTGCCCGGGTCCATCTATGGCTACACCTTC. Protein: CACLPGSIYGYTF.